The subject of this entry is one T cell receptor (beta chain). Its antigen remains unidentified. This CDR3 has 13 amino acids. Germline CDR1 MNHEY, CDR2 SVGAGI. V lost 4 bases to trimming and J lost 8 bases; unmatched junction nucleotides: 5. Sequencing used immunoSEQ multiplex PCR; TCRdb keeps in-frame clones, though not all of them. The table includes roughly 25,000 clones, roughly 85% detected once. The sample originates from a study of OX40 agonist ivuxolimab in advanced cancers. The overall study: The group had a mean age of roughly 65 years, ranged from roughly 23 to 79, and was 80% to 85% male. Prior anti-PD-1, anti-PD-L1 or anti-CTLA-4 therapy did not bar entry, and 40% had some. Study-wide results and caveats: Some patients who did not respond also had low normalized T-cell clonal expansion.

Blood samples were obtained at baseline, cycle 4 day 1, and cycle 7 day 1. V gene TRBV6-5 combines with J gene TRBJ1-2, with 9 bases aligning to TRBD1. This specimen consisted of CD4+ or CD8+ T cells sorted from blood, obtained in a trial of the OX40 agonist ivuxolimab. This sequence was found in an adult with an advanced solid tumor such as melanoma, head and neck, liver or kidney cancer. In DNA, the CDR3 is TGTGCCAGCAGTTCGACAGGGGGATTGGGCTACACCTTC. This sequence encodes CASSSTGGLGYTF.